This TCR beta chain was obtained from a study of glioma-infiltrating T cells. The CDR3 spans 16 residues. Germline-derived CDR1 and CDR2 are SGHDN and FVKESK. The V and J ends lost 2 bases and 6 bases respectively, with 19 bases between them. Amplification of TCR alpha and beta CDR3 regions from RNA used iRepertoire nested multiplex PCR. Input was about 85-450 ng of tissue mRNA or PBMC total RNA. A single record per CDR3 protein comes from TCRdb applying MiXCR to the multiplex PCR reads. Found here are tens of thousands of distinct CDR3 sequences, 23% of them singletons; the top ten hold 6.7%. The TCR comes from a human donor with low-grade glioma or glioblastoma, undergoing nonglioma brain surgery, or in good health (not recorded which). What was sequenced was glioma tissue, nonneoplastic brain tissue, or PBMCs (not recorded which). V is TRBV14 and J is TRBJ1-1; D is perhaps TRBD1 (5 bases). CDR3: CASSQSPDGRRAEAFF. CDR3 DNA sequence: TGTGCCAGCAGCCAATCCCCGGACGGGCGCAGGGCTGAAGCTTTCTTT.